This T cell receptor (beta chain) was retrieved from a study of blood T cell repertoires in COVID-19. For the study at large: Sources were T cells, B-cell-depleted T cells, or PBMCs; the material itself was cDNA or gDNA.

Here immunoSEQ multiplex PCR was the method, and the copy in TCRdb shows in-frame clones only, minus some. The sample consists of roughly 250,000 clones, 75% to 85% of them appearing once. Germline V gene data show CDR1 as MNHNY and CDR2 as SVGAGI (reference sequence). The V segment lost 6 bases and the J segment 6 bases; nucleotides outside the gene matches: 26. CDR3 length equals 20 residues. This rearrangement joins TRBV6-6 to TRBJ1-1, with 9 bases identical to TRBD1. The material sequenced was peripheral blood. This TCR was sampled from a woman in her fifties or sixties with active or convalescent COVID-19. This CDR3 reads CASSRHNGARDRAGRSEAFF. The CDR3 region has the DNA TGTGCCAGCAGCCGACACAATGGGGCCCGGGACAGGGCGGGTAGGTCTGAAGCTTTCTTT.